Each of the 2 T cell receptor beta chains below was sequenced from the same sample in a study of shared clonotypes between healthy human individuals. Profiled with immunoSEQ multiplex PCR; TCRdb holds only in-frame clones, not every one. Among about 2.4 million clones listed, around 90% were seen once. The specimen sequenced was naive CD4+ T cells sorted from blood. Subset denoted: CD45RA+ positively selected. The receptors were gathered from a man in his late teens or twenties in good health.

The chain uses TRBV15 and TRBJ1-3; 7 nucleotides agree with TRBD1. CDR1 is LNHNV, CDR2 YYDKDF, per germline (reference sequence). The CDR3 covers 16 residues. V shed 2 bases and J 0 bases; nucleotides not matched to a gene: 4. The DNA of the CDR3 is TGTGCCACCAGCAGATGGGACAGAGGCTCTGGAAACACCATATATTTT. It encodes CATSRWDRGSGNTIYF.

The rearrangement links TRBV2 to TRBJ2-3; no clear D gene. V was pared by 7 bases and J by 0 bases, with 11 bases between. Germline CDR1 reads SNHLY; CDR2 reads FYNNEI. CDR3 length: 14 amino acids. The CDR3 reads CASKRAISTDTQYF. In DNA form, the CDR3 reads TGTGCCAGCAAACGGGCCATTAGCACAGATACGCAGTATTTT. Full variable domain (missing parts from reference TRBV2 and TRBJ2-3): EPEVTQTPSHQVTQMGQEVILRCVPISNHLYFYWYRQILGQKVEFLVSFYNNEISEKSEIFDDQFSVERPDGSNFTLKIRSTKLEDSAMYFCASKRAISTDTQYFGPGTRLTVL.